This T cell receptor (beta chain) comes out of a study of PD-L1 blockade in urothelial cancer. Overall study: Patients had been given 0 to 3 earlier chemotherapy regimens. Findings and limits, study-wide: For durable-benefit patients, tumor-associated blood clones expanded more at 3 weeks. Survival was better when pretreatment blood TCR clonality fell below the median.

The CDR3 sequence is 11 residues long. Germline assignment: CDR1 MDHEN and CDR2 SYDVKM. V lost 8 bases and J lost 9; bases outside the gene matches: 4. As to time point: pretreatment peripheral blood. Each PCR contained spiked-in synthetic TCR analog templates. TCRdb's copy holds only in-frame clones and misses some; the assay was immunoSEQ multiplex PCR. The table shows 35,000 to 45,000 clones, with approximately 93% occurring only once. As to this clone: What it binds is not known.

The TCR originated in a woman aged 55 to 70 with urothelial cancer. The chain carries TRBV28 and TRBJ2-3, with 8 nucleotides matching TRBD1. The sequences come from PBMCs, collected around atezolizumab (anti-PD-L1) treatment. The CDR3 reads CASDRGGTQYF. The DNA of the CDR3 is TGTGCCAGCGACAGGGGAGGAACGCAGTATTTT.